The 10 T cell receptor beta chains below all came from one sample that was sequenced in a study of cytomegalovirus exposure and HLA in healthy donors. The study ran its PCR with 60 Vbeta and 13 Jbeta primers. Libraries were prepared by immunoSEQ multiplex PCR; TCRdb keeps only in-frame clonotypes and omits some of them. The sample shows 100,000 or so clones, approximately 85% of them seen only once. Sequenced sample: PBMCs. The receptors were gathered from a man between 25 and 39 years old in good health and CMV-seronegative.

The table lists this clone with a few counts. This sequence joins TRBV9 and TRBJ1-1; a possible D gene is TRBD1 (6 bases). CDR3 length equals 13 residues. Per the germline V gene, CDR1 is SGDLS and CDR2 is YYNGEE. V dropped 7 bases and J dropped 2 bases, with 12 bases sitting between them. CDR3 DNA sequence: TGTGCCAGCTCCAGGGGAAAAAACACTGAAGCTTTCTTT. Its translation: CASSRGKNTEAFF.

The V gene is TRBV25-1, the J gene TRBJ1-1, with 8 bases that match TRBD1. Germline-derived CDR1 and CDR2 are MGHDK and SYGVNS. J gave up 3 bases and V 2 bases, and 2 bases lay outside the gene matches. This CDR3 comprises 14 residues. CDR3 protein: CASSENRGDTEAFF. For the CDR3, the DNA is TGTGCCAGCAGTGAAAACAGGGGGGACACTGAAGCTTTCTTT.

DNA of the CDR3: TGTGCCAGCAGCCATTCTAGCGGGAGCTCCTACAATGAGCAGTTCTTC. Translated: CASSHSSGSSYNEQFF. This chain joins TRBV14 and TRBJ2-1; 10 bases are a match to TRBD2. Losses at the gene ends were 3 bases for V and 0 bases for J; bases not matched to a gene: 2. This CDR3 has 16 residues. In germline, CDR1 is SGHDN, CDR2 FVKESK.

This chain links TRBV16 with TRBJ2-7; TRBD2 is a possible D gene (5 bases). Germline V gene data show CDR1 as KGHSY and CDR2 as FQNENV. CDR3 length: 15 residues. The V gene lost 2 bases and the J gene lost 2 bases, with 13 bases spanning the gap. The CDR3 DNA reads as TGTGCCAGCAGCCAAGGAGGAGGAGAGACCTACGAGCAGTACTTC. Its translation: CASSQGGGETYEQYF.

Only a few counts were recorded for this clone. The J gene is TRBJ1-2, the V gene TRBV18, with 8 bases identical to TRBD1. The J segment lost 8 bases and the V segment lost 2 bases, leaving 10 bases of the junction unmatched. Per the germline V gene, CDR1 is KGHSH and CDR2 is LQKENI. The CDR3 totals 15 residues. CDR3 region: CASSPKEQGGRGYTF. The CDR3 nucleotides read TGTGCCAGCTCACCAAAGGAACAGGGGGGACGGGGCTACACCTTC.

The DNA of the CDR3 is TGTGCCAGCAGTTTGGGACAGGGAAACTATGGCTACACCTTC. Its protein is CASSLGQGNYGYTF. This sequence joins TRBV28 and TRBJ1-2; 9 bases align to TRBD1. The CDR3 is made up of 14 amino acids. After removal of 3 bases from V and 2 bases from J, the junction contained 1 base not matched to a gene. Germline V gives CDR1 MDHEN, CDR2 SYDVKM.

CDR3 residues: CASTNSRTVPMNTEAFF. Written as DNA, the CDR3 is TGTGCCAGCACTAATTCGAGGACAGTGCCCATGAACACTGAAGCTTTCTTT. J is TRBJ1-1 and V is TRBV28; maybe TRBD1 (6 bases). The V end was cut by 7 bases, the J end by 0 bases, with 21 bases between. The CDR3 has 17 amino acids. The germline gives CDR1 MDHEN, CDR2 SYDVKM. The full variable domain, its missing parts supplied by reference TRBV28 and TRBJ1-1, is DVKVTQSSRYLVKRTGEKVFLECVQDMDHENMFWYRQDPGLGLRLIYFSYDVKMKEKGDIPEGYSVSREKKERFSLILESASTNQTSMYLCASTNSRTVPMNTEAFFGQGTRLTVV.

The chain recombines TRBV14 with TRBJ1-3; D may be TRBD1 (5 bases). The germline V gene has CDR1 SGHDN and CDR2 FVKESK. The CDR3 contains 16 residues. V was pared by 6 bases and J by 0 bases, with 15 bases between. Here the CDR3 reads CASSARVGISGNTIYF. The CDR3 region has the DNA TGTGCCAGCAGTGCCAGGGTTGGGATCTCTGGAAACACCATATATTTT.

This chain joins TRBV5-6 and TRBJ2-3; D perhaps matches TRBD1 (6 bases). Per germline, CDR1 SGHDT and CDR2 YYEEEE. Trimming took off 5 bases at V and 4 bases at J, with 14 bases between the two ends. The length of the CDR3 is 14 residues. The chain's CDR3 is CASRLTGIADTQYF. The CDR3 coding sequence is TGTGCCAGCAGATTAACAGGGATCGCAGATACGCAGTATTTT.

V and J are TRBV18 and TRBJ1-1; 8 positions match TRBD1. The CDR3 contains 15 residues. Germline V gives CDR1 KGHSH, CDR2 LQKENI. V was clipped by 3 bases and J by 2 bases; unmatched bases: 5. CDR3 nucleotide sequence: TGTGCCAGCTCACCCACCGGGACAGGAAACACTGAAGCTTTCTTT. Protein sequence: CASSPTGTGNTEAFF.